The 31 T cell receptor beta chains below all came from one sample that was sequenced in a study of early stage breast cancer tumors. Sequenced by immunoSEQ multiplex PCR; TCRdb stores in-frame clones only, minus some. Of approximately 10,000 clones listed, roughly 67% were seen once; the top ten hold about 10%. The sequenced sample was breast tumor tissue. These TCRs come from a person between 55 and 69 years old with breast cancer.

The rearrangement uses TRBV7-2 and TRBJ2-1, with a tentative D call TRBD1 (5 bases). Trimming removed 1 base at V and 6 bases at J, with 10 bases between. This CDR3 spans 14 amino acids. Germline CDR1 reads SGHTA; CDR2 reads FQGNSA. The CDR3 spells CASSLDQGRNEQFF. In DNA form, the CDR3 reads TGTGCCAGCAGCTTAGACCAGGGTCGCAATGAGCAGTTCTTC.

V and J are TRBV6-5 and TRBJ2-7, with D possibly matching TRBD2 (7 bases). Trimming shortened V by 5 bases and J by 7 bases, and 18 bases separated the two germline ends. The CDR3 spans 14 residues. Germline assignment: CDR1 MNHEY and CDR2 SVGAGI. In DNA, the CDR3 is TGTGCCAGCAGTCCCCTAGGGGGGGGACGAGAGCAGTACTTC. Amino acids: CASSPLGGGREQYF.

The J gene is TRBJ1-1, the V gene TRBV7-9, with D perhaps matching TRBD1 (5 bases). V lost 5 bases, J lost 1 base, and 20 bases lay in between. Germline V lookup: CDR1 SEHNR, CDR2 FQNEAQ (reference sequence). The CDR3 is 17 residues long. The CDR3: CASSPGGTGVGNTEAFF. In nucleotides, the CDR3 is TGTGCCAGCAGCCCGGGGGGGACGGGGGTTGGGAACACTGAAGCTTTCTTT.

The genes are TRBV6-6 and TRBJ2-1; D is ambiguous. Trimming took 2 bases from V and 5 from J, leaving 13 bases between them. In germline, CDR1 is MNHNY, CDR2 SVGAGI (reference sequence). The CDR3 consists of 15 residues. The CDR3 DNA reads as TGTGCCAGCAGTTACAACGGCCAGCTTAACAATGAGCAGTTCTTC. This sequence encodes CASSYNGQLNNEQFF.

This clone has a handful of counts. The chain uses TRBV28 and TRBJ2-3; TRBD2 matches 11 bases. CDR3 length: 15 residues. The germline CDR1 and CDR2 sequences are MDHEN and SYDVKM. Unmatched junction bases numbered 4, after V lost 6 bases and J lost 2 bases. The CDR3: CASSTSGSYTDTQYF. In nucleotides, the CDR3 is TGTGCCAGCAGCACTAGCGGGAGTTACACAGATACGCAGTATTTT.

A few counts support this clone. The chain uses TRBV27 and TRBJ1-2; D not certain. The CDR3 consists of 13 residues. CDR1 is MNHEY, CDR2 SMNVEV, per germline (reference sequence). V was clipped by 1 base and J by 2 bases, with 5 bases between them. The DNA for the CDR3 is TGTGCCAGCAGTTTATACGGAAACTATGGCTACACCTTC. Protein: CASSLYGNYGYTF.

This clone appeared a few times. The CDR3: CASSIDTGRKGYTF. The DNA of the CDR3 is TGTGCCAGTAGTATAGATACGGGGAGGAAAGGCTACACCTTC. The chain uses TRBV19 and TRBJ1-2; the D is unclear. This CDR3 region has 14 residues. Between the trimmed V and J ends, which lost 0 bases and 8 bases, there was a span of 13 bases. The germline CDR1 and CDR2 sequences are LNHDA and SQIVND (reference sequence).

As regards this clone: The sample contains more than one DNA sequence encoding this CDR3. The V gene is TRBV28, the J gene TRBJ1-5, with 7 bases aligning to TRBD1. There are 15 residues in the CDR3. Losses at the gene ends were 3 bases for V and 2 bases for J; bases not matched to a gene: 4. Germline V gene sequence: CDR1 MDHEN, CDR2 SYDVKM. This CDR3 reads CASSFTGARNQPQHF. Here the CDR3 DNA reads TGTGCCAGCAGTTTTACAGGGGCGCGCAATCAGCCCCAGCATTTT.

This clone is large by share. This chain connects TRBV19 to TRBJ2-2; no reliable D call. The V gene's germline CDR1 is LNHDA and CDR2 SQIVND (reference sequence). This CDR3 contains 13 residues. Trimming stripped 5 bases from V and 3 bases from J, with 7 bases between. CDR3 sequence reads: CASSPSYTGELFF. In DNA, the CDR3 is TGTGCCAGTAGTCCAAGTTACACCGGGGAGCTGTTTTTT.

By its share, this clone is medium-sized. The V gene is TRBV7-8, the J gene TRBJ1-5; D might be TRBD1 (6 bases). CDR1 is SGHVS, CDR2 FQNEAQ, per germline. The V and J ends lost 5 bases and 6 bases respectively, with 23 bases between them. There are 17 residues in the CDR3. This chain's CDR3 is CASSTDSWGTGGQPQHF. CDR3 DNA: TGTGCCAGCAGCACGGACAGTTGGGGGACTGGGGGTCAGCCCCAGCATTTT.

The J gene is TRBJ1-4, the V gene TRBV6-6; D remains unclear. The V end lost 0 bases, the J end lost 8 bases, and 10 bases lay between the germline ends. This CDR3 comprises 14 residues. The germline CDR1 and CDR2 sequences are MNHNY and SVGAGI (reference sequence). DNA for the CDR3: TGTGCCAGCAGTTACTCGGCTTTGGTGGAAAAACTGTTTTTT. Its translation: CASSYSALVEKLFF.

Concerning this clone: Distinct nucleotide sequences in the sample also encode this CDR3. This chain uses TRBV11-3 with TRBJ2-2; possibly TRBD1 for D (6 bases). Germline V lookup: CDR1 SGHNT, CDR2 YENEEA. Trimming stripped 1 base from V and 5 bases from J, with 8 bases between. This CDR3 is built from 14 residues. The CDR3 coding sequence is TGTGCCAGCAGCTTAGCGAGGGGGACCGGGGAGCTGTTTTTT. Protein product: CASSLARGTGELFF.

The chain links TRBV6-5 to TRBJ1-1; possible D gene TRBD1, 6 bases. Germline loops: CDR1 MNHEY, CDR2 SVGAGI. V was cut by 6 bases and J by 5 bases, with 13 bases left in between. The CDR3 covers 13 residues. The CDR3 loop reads CASRPTGRTEAFF. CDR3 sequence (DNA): TGTGCCAGCAGGCCTACAGGGAGGACTGAAGCTTTCTTT.

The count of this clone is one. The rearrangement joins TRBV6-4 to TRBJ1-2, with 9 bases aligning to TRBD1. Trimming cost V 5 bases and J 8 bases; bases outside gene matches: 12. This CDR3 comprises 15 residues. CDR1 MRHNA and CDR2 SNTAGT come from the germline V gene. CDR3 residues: CASSSITGGLGGYTF. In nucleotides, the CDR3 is TGTGCCAGCAGTTCTATTACAGGGGGCCTCGGCGGCTACACCTTC.

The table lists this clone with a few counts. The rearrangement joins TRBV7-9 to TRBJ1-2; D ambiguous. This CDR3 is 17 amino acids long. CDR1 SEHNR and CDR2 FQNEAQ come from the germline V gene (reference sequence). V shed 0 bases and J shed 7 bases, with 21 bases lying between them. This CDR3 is CASSLAGEGPDSSGYTF. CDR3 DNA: TGTGCCAGCAGCTTAGCCGGGGAAGGGCCCGACTCGAGTGGCTACACCTTC.

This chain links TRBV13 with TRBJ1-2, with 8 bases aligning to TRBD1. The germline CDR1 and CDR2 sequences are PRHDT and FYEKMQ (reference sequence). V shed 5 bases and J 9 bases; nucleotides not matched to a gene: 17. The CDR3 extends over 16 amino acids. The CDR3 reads CASSNSRQGSVLSYTF. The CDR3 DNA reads TGTGCCAGCAGCAACAGCCGACAGGGGTCGGTCCTGAGCTACACCTTC.

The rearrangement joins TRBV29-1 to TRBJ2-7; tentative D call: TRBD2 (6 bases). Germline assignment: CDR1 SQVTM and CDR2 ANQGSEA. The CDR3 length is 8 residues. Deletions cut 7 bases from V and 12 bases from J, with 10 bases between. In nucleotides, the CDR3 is TGCAGCGGGGGACTGGGGTACTTC. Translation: CSGGLGYF.

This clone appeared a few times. The CDR3 nucleotides read TGCGCCAGCAGCTTGAGCACAATGAACACTGAAGCTTTCTTT. This translates into CASSLSTMNTEAFF. V gene TRBV5-1 combines with J gene TRBJ1-1; D unresolved. Germline V gene sequence: CDR1 SGHRS, CDR2 YFSETQ. The CDR3 is made up of 14 amino acids. Deletions cut 1 base from V and 0 bases from J, with 7 bases between. Together with reference TRBV5-1 and TRBJ1-1, the CDR3 gives the full variable domain: KAGVTQTPRYLIKTRGQQVTLSCSPISGHRSVSWYQQTPGQGLQFLFEYFSETQRNKGNFPGRFSGRQFSNSRSEMNVSTLELGDSALYLCASSLSTMNTEAFFGQGTRLTVV.

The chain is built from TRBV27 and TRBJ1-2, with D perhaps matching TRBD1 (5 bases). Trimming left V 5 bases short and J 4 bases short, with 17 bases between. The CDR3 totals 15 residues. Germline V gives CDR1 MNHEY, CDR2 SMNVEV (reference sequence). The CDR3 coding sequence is TGTGCCAGCAGTCGTTCCCGAGGGGAAATCTATGGCTACACCTTC. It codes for CASSRSRGEIYGYTF.

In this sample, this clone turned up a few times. The CDR3 DNA reads as TGCGCCAGCAGCCTCGGACAGTTTGAAAAACTGTTTTTT. This encodes CASSLGQFEKLFF. The chain couples TRBV4-1 to TRBJ1-4; a possible D gene is TRBD1 (6 bases). Looked up from germline, CDR1 is MGHRA and CDR2 is YSYEKL. V was cut by 4 bases and J by 7 bases, with 10 bases left in between. CDR3 length: 13 amino acids.

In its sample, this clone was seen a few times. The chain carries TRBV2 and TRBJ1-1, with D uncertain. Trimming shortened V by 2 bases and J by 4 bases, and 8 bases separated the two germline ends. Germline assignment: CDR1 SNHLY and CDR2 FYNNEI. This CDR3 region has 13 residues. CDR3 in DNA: TGTGCCAGCAGTGAAAACTGGGGCACTGAAGCTTTCTTT. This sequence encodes CASSENWGTEAFF.

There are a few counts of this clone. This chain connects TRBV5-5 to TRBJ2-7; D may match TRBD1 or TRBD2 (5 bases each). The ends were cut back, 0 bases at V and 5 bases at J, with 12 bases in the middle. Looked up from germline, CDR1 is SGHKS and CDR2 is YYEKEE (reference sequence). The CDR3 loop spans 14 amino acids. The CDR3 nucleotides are TGTGCCAGCAGCTTGGGGGGCCAGGGAGACGAGCAGTACTTC. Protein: CASSLGGQGDEQYF.

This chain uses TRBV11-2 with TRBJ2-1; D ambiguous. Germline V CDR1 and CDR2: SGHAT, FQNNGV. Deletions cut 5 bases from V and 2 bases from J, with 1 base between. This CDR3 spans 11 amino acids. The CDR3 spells CASSPYNEQFF. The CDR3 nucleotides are TGTGCCAGCAGCCCCTACAATGAGCAGTTCTTC.

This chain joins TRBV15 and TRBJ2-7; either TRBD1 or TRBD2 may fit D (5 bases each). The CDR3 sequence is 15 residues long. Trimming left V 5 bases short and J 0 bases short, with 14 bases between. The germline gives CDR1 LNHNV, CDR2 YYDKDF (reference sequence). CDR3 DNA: TGTGCCACCAGCGGGCCGGGACGGGGCTCCTACGAGCAGTACTTC. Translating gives CATSGPGRGSYEQYF.

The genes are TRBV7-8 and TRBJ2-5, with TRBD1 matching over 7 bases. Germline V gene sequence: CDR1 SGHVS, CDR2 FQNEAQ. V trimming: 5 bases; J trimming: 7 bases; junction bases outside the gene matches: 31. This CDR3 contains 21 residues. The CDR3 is CASSLYGGRGLHLVSQWTQYF. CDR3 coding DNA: TGTGCCAGCAGCCTATACGGAGGCAGGGGGTTACATTTGGTGAGCCAGTGGACCCAGTACTTC.

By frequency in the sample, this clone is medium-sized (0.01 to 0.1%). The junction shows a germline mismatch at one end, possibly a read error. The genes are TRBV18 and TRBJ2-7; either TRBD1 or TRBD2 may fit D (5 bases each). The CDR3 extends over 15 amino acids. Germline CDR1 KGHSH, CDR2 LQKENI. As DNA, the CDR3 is TGTGCCAGCCGGCACCGGGACGGAGCCTCCCACGAGCAGTACTTC. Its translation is CASRHRDGASHEQYF.

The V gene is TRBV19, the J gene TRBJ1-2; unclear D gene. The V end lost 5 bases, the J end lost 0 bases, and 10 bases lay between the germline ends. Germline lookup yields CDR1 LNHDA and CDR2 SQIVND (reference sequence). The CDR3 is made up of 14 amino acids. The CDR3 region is CASSEEHANYGYTF. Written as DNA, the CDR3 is TGTGCCAGTAGTGAGGAACATGCTAACTATGGCTACACCTTC.

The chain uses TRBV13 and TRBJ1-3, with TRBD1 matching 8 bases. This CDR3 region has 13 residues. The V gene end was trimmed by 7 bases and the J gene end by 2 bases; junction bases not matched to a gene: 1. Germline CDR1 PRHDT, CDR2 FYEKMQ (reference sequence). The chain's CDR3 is CASNRGTGNTIYF. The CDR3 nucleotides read TGTGCCAGCAACAGGGGGACTGGAAACACCATATATTTT.

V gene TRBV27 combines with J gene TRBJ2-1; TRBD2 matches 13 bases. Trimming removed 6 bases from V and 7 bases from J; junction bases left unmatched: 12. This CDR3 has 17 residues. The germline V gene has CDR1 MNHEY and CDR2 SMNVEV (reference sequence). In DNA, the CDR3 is TGTGCCAGCAGCCGATATACCGGACTAGCGGGAGTAAATGAGCAGTTCTTC. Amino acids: CASSRYTGLAGVNEQFF.

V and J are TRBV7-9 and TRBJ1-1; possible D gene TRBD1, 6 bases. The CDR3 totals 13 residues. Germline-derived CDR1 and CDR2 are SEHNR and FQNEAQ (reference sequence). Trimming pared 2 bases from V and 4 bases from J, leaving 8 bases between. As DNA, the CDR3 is TGTGCCAGCAGCTTACAGGGGCCCACTGAAGCTTTCTTT. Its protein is CASSLQGPTEAFF.

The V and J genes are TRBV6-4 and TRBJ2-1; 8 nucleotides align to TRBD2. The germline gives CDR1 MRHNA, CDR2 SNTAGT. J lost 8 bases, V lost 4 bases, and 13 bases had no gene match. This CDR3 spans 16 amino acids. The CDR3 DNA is TGTGCCAGCAGTGTCGCGGGGGGTACTGAGGGCGATGAGCAGTTCTTC. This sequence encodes CASSVAGGTEGDEQFF.